This T cell receptor (beta chain) came from a study of blood T cell repertoires in COVID-19. With 3 bases clipped from V and 6 bases from J, the junction kept 8 bases outside the gene matches. The V gene's germline CDR1 is LGHDT and CDR2 YNNKEL (reference sequence). The CDR3 consists of 14 residues. Produced via immunoSEQ multiplex PCR; TCRdb's table is partial and in-frame only. The sample yields about 310,000 clones, roughly 86% seen once. The rearrangement uses TRBV3-1 (or the pseudogene TRBV3-2) and TRBJ2-7; 7 nucleotides line up with TRBD1. Sequencing was performed on peripheral blood. The sequence was collected from a woman in her forties or fifties who had recovered from COVID-19. DNA for the CDR3: TGTGCCAGCAGCCATCGACAGGGAACGGGCGAGCAGTACTTC. This translates into CASSHRQGTGEQYF.